Listed here are 29 T cell receptor beta chains from one sample, sequenced in a study of T cell repertoires in cytomegalovirus infection. TCRdb ran MiXCR on the reads and lists one entry per CDR3 protein. The repertoire has hundreds of thousands of distinct CDR3 sequences, roughly 46% of them found once; the top ten carry roughly two fifths. These receptors have no identified antigens. The source was cultured PBMCs, collected from culture after CMV antigen stimulation. The receptors derive from a human donor in good health (CMV status not recorded). Some clones in this sample may be carry-over from other donors' samples.

This chain uses TRBV11-3 with TRBJ2-7; tentative D call: TRBD1 (5 bases). Trimming took off 1 base at V and 5 bases at J, with 6 bases between the two ends. CDR3 length equals 12 residues. CDR1 SGHNT and CDR2 YENEEA come from the germline V gene. The CDR3 region is CASSLGGNEQYF. The CDR3 DNA follows: TGTGCCAGCAGCTTAGGGGGCAACGAGCAGTACTTC.

This clonotype was detected only a few times. This chain uses TRBV5-4 with TRBJ2-1; TRBD2 is a possible D gene (6 bases). Germline CDR1 is SGHNT and CDR2 is YYREEE (reference sequence). Trimming cost V 3 bases and J 5 bases, with 15 bases left between them. The CDR3 totals 15 residues. The CDR3 DNA is TGTGCCAGCAGCTCGTACTTCGGGGGTCACAATGAGCAGTTCTTC. Its protein product is CASSSYFGGHNEQFF.

Notes on this clonotype: Its ends do not fully match the called genes, so a read error is possible. This chain uses TRBV7-2 with TRBJ2-1, with 8 bases aligning to TRBD2. CDR3 length: 16 residues. Germline loops: CDR1 SGHTA, CDR2 FQGNSA. The CDR3, as DNA: TGTGCCAACAGCTTATCTGGACTAGCAGCGGGGGATGAGCAGTTCTTC. Translating it yields CANSLSGLAAGDEQFF.

Only a few counts were recorded for this clonotype. V and J are TRBV6-5 and TRBJ2-7; D might be TRBD2 (6 bases). The V and J ends lost 5 bases and 4 bases respectively, with 18 bases between them. The CDR3 contains 15 residues. Germline loops: CDR1 MNHEY, CDR2 SVGAGI. In DNA, the CDR3 is TGTGCCAGCAGTCCCGGGGGAGTCCGTCTGTACGAGCAGTACTTC. It codes for CASSPGGVRLYEQYF.

A few counts support this clonotype. The chain employs TRBV12-3 or TRBV12-4 and TRBJ1-5; D is uncertain. This CDR3 is 15 amino acids long. The V gene lost 6 bases and the J gene lost 4 bases, with 16 bases spanning the gap. The CDR3 DNA follows: TGTGCCAGCAGAGGTGGAGGTGGGAAGAATCAGCCCCAGCATTTT. This codes for CASRGGGGKNQPQHF.

This clonotype appeared a single time. V and J are TRBV6-2 or TRBV6-3 and TRBJ2-3; D not resolved. Germline-derived CDR1 and CDR2 are MNHEY and SVGEGT. The V gene lost 8 bases and the J gene lost 0 bases, with 9 bases spanning the gap. This CDR3 region has 13 residues. In DNA, the CDR3 is TGTGCCAGCGGACGTGTTAGCACAGATACGCAGTATTTT. Its translation is CASGRVSTDTQYF.

The J gene is TRBJ1-1, the V gene TRBV7-9; D is undetermined. Trimming took off 2 bases at V and 10 bases at J, with 11 bases between the two ends. There are 12 residues in the CDR3. CDR1 is SEHNR and CDR2 is FQNEAQ in the germline V gene (reference sequence). CDR3 nucleotides: TGTGCCAGCAGCTTATTGGGTCAAGGAGCTTTCTTT. This codes for CASSLLGQGAFF.

This clonotype has only one observation. V and J are TRBV9 and TRBJ2-3; 12 bases align to TRBD2. The CDR3 loop spans 18 amino acids. With 0 bases clipped from V and 5 bases from J, the junction kept 10 bases outside the gene matches. Per germline, CDR1 SGDLS and CDR2 YYNGEE. CDR3 amino acids: CASSVARTSGTTGDTQYF. The CDR3 nucleotides are TGTGCCAGCAGCGTAGCTCGGACTAGCGGGACTACGGGAGATACGCAGTATTTT.

The chain combines TRBV6-2 or TRBV6-3 with TRBJ2-5; unclear D gene. Germline V gene data show CDR1 as MNHEY and CDR2 as SVGEGT. Trimming left V 5 bases short and J 5 bases short, with 9 bases between. The CDR3 covers 12 residues. The CDR3 loop is CASSKREETQYF. In nucleotides, the CDR3 is TGTGCCAGCAGTAAACGCGAGGAGACCCAGTACTTC.

This clonotype was seen a few times. The chain uses TRBV11-3 and TRBJ1-1; no clear D gene. The V end was cut by 2 bases, the J end by 1 base, with 14 bases between. CDR1 and CDR2 from the germline V gene are SGHNT and YENEEA. The length of the CDR3 is 16 residues. This CDR3 reads CASSLKGSSGNTEAFF. The CDR3 bases are TGTGCCAGCAGCTTAAAGGGAAGTAGTGGGAACACTGAAGCTTTCTTT.

This clonotype was detected only once. The chain employs TRBV14 and TRBJ2-7; D possibly corresponds to TRBD2 (5 bases). Deletions cut 1 base from V and 5 bases from J, with 18 bases between. CDR1 is SGHDN, CDR2 FVKESK, per germline. This CDR3 spans 16 amino acids. CDR3 amino acids: CASSQALGKGTDEQYF. The CDR3 DNA follows: TGTGCCAGCAGCCAAGCCCTCGGGAAGGGTACTGACGAGCAGTACTTC.

J is TRBJ2-5 and V is TRBV7-7, with a tentative D call TRBD1 (6 bases). Looked up from germline, CDR1 is SSHAT and CDR2 is FNYEAQ (reference sequence). Trimming took 5 bases from V and 3 from J, leaving 10 bases between them. This CDR3 contains 13 residues. CDR3 DNA sequence: TGTGCCAGCAGCCCAAGGACAGAAGAGACCCAGTACTTC. It encodes CASSPRTEETQYF.

This clonotype was counted a few times. The CDR3 DNA reads TGTGCCAGCAGCCATCCTCTTAACACTGAGTGGGACACTGAAGCTTTCTTT. Its translation is CASSHPLNTEWDTEAFF. The chain uses TRBV7-6 and TRBJ1-1; D unresolved. Between the trimmed V and J ends, which lost 5 bases and 3 bases, there was a span of 22 bases. Germline V gene lookup returns CDR1 SGHVS and CDR2 FNYEAQ. CDR3 size: 17 residues.

This clonotype has at least ten counts. The J gene is TRBJ1-1, the V gene TRBV7-2; tentative D call: TRBD1 (6 bases). V was trimmed by 6 bases and J by 2 bases, leaving 19 bases between them. CDR1 is SGHTA, CDR2 FQGNSA, per germline. The CDR3 has 16 residues. DNA of the CDR3: TGTGCCAGCAGTCAAAGGGGGGCCTTTGGAAACACTGAAGCTTTCTTT. Its translation is CASSQRGAFGNTEAFF.

The genes are TRBV6-5 and TRBJ1-5; the match to TRBD1 covers 8 bases. Germline V gene lookup returns CDR1 MNHEY and CDR2 SVGAGI. Trimming at V came to 6 bases and at J to 4 bases, leaving 5 bases not matched to a gene. CDR3 size: 14 residues. The CDR3 bases are TGTGCCAGCAGCCGACAGGGGAGGAATCAGCCCCAGCATTTT. It encodes CASSRQGRNQPQHF.

The chain couples TRBV27 to TRBJ2-1, with 10 bases fitting TRBD1. The CDR3 totals 15 residues. V lost 5 bases to trimming and J lost 6 bases; unmatched junction nucleotides: 7. Germline V lookup: CDR1 MNHEY, CDR2 SMNVEV (reference sequence). CDR3 residues: CASSDWTGGFNEQFF. The DNA of the CDR3 is TGTGCCAGCAGTGACTGGACAGGGGGTTTCAATGAGCAGTTCTTC.

V usage is TRBV6-1 and J usage is TRBJ2-1; D is perhaps TRBD1 or TRBD2 (5 bases each). Trimming shortened V by 7 bases and J by 5 bases, and 21 bases separated the two germline ends. The CDR3 spans 16 residues. The germline gives CDR1 MNHNS, CDR2 SASEGT. The CDR3 loop reads CASNLYNGQGDNEQFF. CDR3 bases: TGTGCCAGCAACCTCTATAATGGGCAGGGAGACAATGAGCAGTTCTTC.

This clonotype was picked up a small number of times. The chain recombines TRBV6-1 with TRBJ2-2; D is ambiguous. The V and J ends lost 5 bases and 12 bases respectively, with 19 bases between them. The V gene's germline CDR1 is MNHNS and CDR2 SASEGT. The CDR3 runs 14 residues. CDR3 DNA sequence: TGTGCCAGCAGTCCCCTAGGGCTCTCCGTGAAGCTGTTTTTT. It encodes CASSPLGLSVKLFF.

This clonotype was seen a few times. The chain has TRBV20-1 and TRBJ1-5; D may be TRBD1 (5 bases). The germline V gene encodes CDR1 DFQATT and CDR2 SNEGSKA (reference sequence). V was shortened by 6 bases and J by 1 base, with 13 bases between the two germline ends. The CDR3 is made up of 14 amino acids. Here the CDR3 reads CSAREGVSNQPQHF. CDR3 sequence (DNA): TGCAGTGCCAGGGAGGGAGTGAGCAATCAGCCCCAGCATTTT.

Only a few counts were recorded for this clonotype. The chain uses TRBV7-6 and TRBJ2-1; D is perhaps TRBD2 (5 bases). Germline lookup yields CDR1 SGHVS and CDR2 FNYEAQ. The CDR3 sequence is 15 residues long. Trimming pared 0 bases from V and 8 bases from J, leaving 14 bases between. DNA of the CDR3: TGTGCCAGCAGCTTAGCGTTGATAGCGAGGGATGAGCAGTTCTTC. The encoded protein is CASSLALIARDEQFF. Together with reference TRBV7-6 and TRBJ2-1, the CDR3 gives the full variable domain: GAGVSQSPRYKVTKRGQDVALRCDPISGHVSLYWYRQALGQGPEFLTYFNYEAQQDKSGLPNDRFSAERPEGSISTLTIQRTEQRDSAMYRCASSLALIARDEQFFGPGTRLTVL.

The chain carries TRBV28 and TRBJ1-5; D gene ambiguous. The V and J ends lost 4 bases and 5 bases respectively, with 9 bases between them. The CDR3 sequence is 13 residues long. Germline V CDR1 and CDR2: MDHEN, SYDVKM. Here the CDR3 reads CASSYVLDQPQHF. The CDR3, as DNA: TGTGCCAGCAGTTACGTATTGGATCAGCCCCAGCATTTT.

The V call is TRBV30, the J call TRBJ2-1; 7 bases agree with TRBD2. The CDR3 contains 14 residues. CDR1 and CDR2 (germline): GTSNPN, SVGIG (reference sequence). Trimming at V came to 0 bases and at J to 2 bases, leaving 1 base not matched to a gene. The CDR3 DNA follows: TGTGCCTGGAGTGTTCTAGCGGCCTACAATGAGCAGTTCTTC. Its translation: CAWSVLAAYNEQFF.

V usage is TRBV7-2 and J usage is TRBJ1-6, with TRBD1 as a possible D gene (5 bases). Trimming took 1 base from V and 0 from J, leaving 13 bases between them. The CDR3 is made up of 18 amino acids. Germline V gene data show CDR1 as SGHTA and CDR2 as FQGNSA. The CDR3 protein is CASSLGRDLGSYNSPLHF. DNA for the CDR3: TGTGCCAGCAGCTTAGGCAGGGATTTGGGCTCCTATAATTCACCCCTCCACTTT.

This clonotype appeared a few times. V gene TRBV27 combines with J gene TRBJ2-7; 9 bases fit TRBD2. The trim removed 6 bases at V and 5 bases at J, leaving 11 bases unmatched. CDR3 size: 15 residues. Looked up from germline, CDR1 is MNHEY and CDR2 is SMNVEV (reference sequence). The DNA of the CDR3 is TGTGCCAGCAGCGGATTAGCGGGAGTCGACCACGAGCAGTACTTC. This translates into CASSGLAGVDHEQYF.

This clonotype appeared a single time. The gene calls are TRBV5-4 and TRBJ1-2; TRBD1 is a possible D gene (6 bases). Germline values: CDR1 SGHNT, CDR2 YYREEE (reference sequence). The CDR3 is 13 amino acids. V gave up 4 bases and J gave up 6 bases, with 13 bases separating them. Here the CDR3 DNA reads TGTGCCAGCAGCCCCAGACAGGAGAATGGCTACACCTTC. As protein: CASSPRQENGYTF.

This clonotype was recorded a few times. The CDR3 loop reads CASARGLEQYF. Here the CDR3 DNA reads TGTGCCAGCGCGCGAGGTCTCGAGCAGTACTTC. This chain connects TRBV3-1 to TRBJ2-7; no clear D. The CDR3 contains 11 residues. Trimming took off 8 bases at V and 6 bases at J, with 11 bases between the two ends. The germline gives CDR1 LGHDT, CDR2 YNNKEL (reference sequence).

This clonotype was recorded once. The chain employs TRBV28 and TRBJ2-7; 8 bases are shared with TRBD1. The CDR3 loop spans 16 amino acids. Germline-derived CDR1 and CDR2 are MDHEN and SYDVKM. With V trimmed by 5 bases and J by 2 bases, 11 bases remained unmatched. The CDR3 region is CASSLLLGTGAYEQYF. For the CDR3, the DNA is TGTGCCAGCAGTCTACTCCTCGGGACAGGAGCCTACGAGCAGTACTTC.

The rearrangement joins TRBV15 to TRBJ1-5, with D possibly matching TRBD1 (6 bases). Trimming left V 3 bases short and J 2 bases short, with 8 bases between. The length of the CDR3 is 14 residues. Germline loops: CDR1 LNHNV, CDR2 YYDKDF (reference sequence). CDR3 amino acids: CATSRSGGNQPQHF. CDR3 sequence (DNA): TGTGCCACCAGCAGGTCAGGGGGCAATCAGCCCCAGCATTTT. Based on the CDR3 plus reference TRBV15 and TRBJ1-5, the full variable domain is DAMVIQNPRYQVTQFGKPVTLSCSQTLNHNVMYWYQQKSSQAPKLLFHYYDKDFNNEADTPDNFQSRRPNTSFCFLDIRSPGLGDTAMYLCATSRSGGNQPQHFGDGTRLSIL.

This rearrangement joins TRBV11-1 to TRBJ2-3; the D is unclear. Trimming took off 8 bases at V and 2 bases at J, with 11 bases between the two ends. The CDR3 runs to 13 residues. Germline-derived CDR1 and CDR2 are SGHAT and FQDESV (reference sequence). CDR3: CASSDRDTDTQYF. The CDR3 DNA follows: TGTGCCAGCTCGGACCGAGACACAGATACGCAGTATTTT.